The 19 T cell receptor beta chains below come from one sample, sequenced in a study of cytomegalovirus exposure and HLA in healthy donors. This table comes from immunoSEQ multiplex PCR, and its TCRdb copy is limited to in-frame clones, with some not included. Of about 340,000 clones listed, 86% are singletons. Material for sequencing was PBMCs. The receptors were gathered from a woman aged 18-30 years in good health and CMV-seronegative.

The V call is TRBV6-5, the J call TRBJ2-7, with TRBD2 matching 12 bases. With V trimmed by 10 bases and J by 7 bases, 14 bases remained unmatched. Germline-derived CDR1 and CDR2 are MNHEY and SVGAGI. CDR3 size: 15 residues. CDR3 residues: CATAGLAGGPGEQYF. In DNA form, the CDR3 reads TGTGCCACAGCCGGGCTAGCGGGAGGGCCGGGGGAGCAGTACTTC.

J is TRBJ2-1 and V is TRBV29-1; 9 positions match TRBD2. This CDR3 has 14 residues. The junction had 5 bases not matched to a gene; V was cut back by 3 bases and J by 5 bases. Germline-derived CDR1 and CDR2 are SQVTM and ANQGSEA. The CDR3 loop is CSVDSSGSHNEQFF. The CDR3 coding sequence is TGCAGCGTTGATAGTAGCGGGAGCCACAATGAGCAGTTCTTC.

The chain is built from TRBV5-4 and TRBJ1-1, with TRBD1 identical over 10 bases. The trim removed 4 bases at V and 4 bases at J, leaving 7 bases unmatched. Germline CDR1 reads SGHNT; CDR2 reads YYREEE (reference sequence). The CDR3 extends over 15 amino acids. CDR3 amino acids: CASSQTDRGGTEAFF. The CDR3 bases are TGTGCCAGCAGCCAGACGGACAGGGGGGGCACTGAAGCTTTCTTT.

The chain employs TRBV9 and TRBJ2-1, with TRBD2 matching over 12 bases. J gave up 2 bases and V 4 bases, and 7 bases lay outside the gene matches. From germline, CDR1 is SGDLS and CDR2 YYNGEE. There are 17 residues in the CDR3. CDR3 nucleotide sequence: TGTGCCAGCAGCCCCCGGCTAGCGGGAGGGACCTACAATGAGCAGTTCTTC. Encoded protein: CASSPRLAGGTYNEQFF. The entire variable domain, with the rest obtained from reference TRBV9 and TRBJ2-1, is as follows: DSGVTQTPKHLITATGQRVTLRCSPRSGDLSVYWYQQSLDQGLQFLIQYYNGEERAKGNILERFSAQQFPDLHSELNLSSLELGDSALYFCASSPRLAGGTYNEQFFGPGTRLTVL.

The chain couples TRBV14 to TRBJ2-3; a possible D gene is TRBD2 (5 bases). The germline V gene encodes CDR1 SGHDN and CDR2 FVKESK. The V end lost 1 base, the J end lost 0 bases, and 11 bases lay between the germline ends. The CDR3 contains 16 residues. The CDR3 nucleotides are TGTGCCAGCAGCCAAGTCACCGGACTTAGCACAGATACGCAGTATTTT. Protein: CASSQVTGLSTDTQYF.

The chain is built from TRBV28 and TRBJ2-7, with 9 bases matching TRBD2. The CDR3 length is 14 residues. Germline trimming cut 8 bases from V and 4 bases from J; bases unmatched to any gene: 9. Germline V CDR1 and CDR2: MDHEN, SYDVKM. CDR3 in amino acids: CASSLAGDYYEQYF. The CDR3 bases are TGTGCCAGCTCGTTAGCGGGAGATTATTACGAGCAGTACTTC.

V usage is TRBV7-7 and J usage is TRBJ2-2; 7 bases map to TRBD1. CDR3 length: 16 residues. Unmatched junction bases numbered 5, after V lost 4 bases and J lost 0 bases. Germline V lookup: CDR1 SSHAT, CDR2 FNYEAQ (reference sequence). The CDR3 here is CASSSTRGTNTGELFF. The CDR3, as DNA: TGTGCCAGCAGCTCCACCAGGGGGACGAACACCGGGGAGCTGTTTTTT.

J is TRBJ1-5 and V is TRBV5-8; TRBD1 might be the D (6 bases). V lost 2 bases to trimming and J lost 4 bases, with 22 bases between them. CDR3 length: 18 residues. Germline CDR1 reads SGHTS; CDR2 reads YDEGEE. The CDR3 spells CASSLGADSTLGNQPQHF. The CDR3 nucleotides read TGTGCCAGCAGCTTAGGGGCGGACAGCACCCTAGGGAATCAGCCCCAGCATTTT.

The V gene is TRBV19, the J gene TRBJ2-6; 9 nucleotides match TRBD2. Germline CDR1 is LNHDA and CDR2 is SQIVND (reference sequence). V lost 3 bases and J lost 0; bases outside the gene matches: 6. This CDR3 has 18 amino acids. The CDR3 DNA reads as TGTGCCAGTAGTATCGTTAGCGGGAGATTCTCTGGGGCCAACGTCCTGACTTTC. Its protein product is CASSIVSGRFSGANVLTF.

V usage is TRBV6-1 and J usage is TRBJ2-1; 8 bases line up with TRBD1. V shed 10 bases and J 8 bases; nucleotides not matched to a gene: 10. Germline loops: CDR1 MNHNS, CDR2 SASEGT. The CDR3 is 13 amino acids. CDR3 region: CAIRGLARDEQFF. The CDR3 region has the DNA TGTGCCATCAGGGGGCTAGCGAGAGATGAGCAGTTCTTC.

The chain uses TRBV27 and TRBJ1-5; D remains ambiguous. Trimming shortened V by 5 bases and J by 3 bases, and 14 bases separated the two germline ends. There are 15 residues in the CDR3. Germline values: CDR1 MNHEY, CDR2 SMNVEV (reference sequence). The CDR3 DNA reads TGTGCCAGCAGTCCCCCACTAACCTACAATCAGCCCCAGCATTTT. This gives the protein CASSPPLTYNQPQHF.

This chain joins TRBV4-1 and TRBJ2-1, with D maybe TRBD2 (6 bases). Trimming pared 1 base from V and 3 bases from J, leaving 13 bases between. This CDR3 region has 16 residues. CDR1 is MGHRA and CDR2 is YSYEKL in the germline V gene. This CDR3 is CASSQVWRGGYNEQFF. CDR3 in DNA: TGCGCCAGCAGCCAAGTCTGGCGGGGAGGCTACAATGAGCAGTTCTTC.

This chain connects TRBV6-5 to TRBJ2-3; D call uncertain. The V end lost 0 bases, the J end lost 8 bases, and 15 bases lay between the germline ends. Germline V gene lookup returns CDR1 MNHEY and CDR2 SVGAGI. There are 15 residues in the CDR3. The CDR3 loop reads CASSYSFVGVGTQYF. For the CDR3, the DNA is TGTGCCAGCAGTTACTCGTTCGTCGGAGTGGGTACGCAGTATTTT.

This clone was picked up a small number of times. The J gene is TRBJ1-2, the V gene TRBV19, with D tentatively TRBD1 (5 bases). Germline assignment: CDR1 LNHDA and CDR2 SQIVND (reference sequence). Trimming shortened V by 7 bases and J by 4 bases, and 10 bases separated the two germline ends. The CDR3 consists of 12 residues. The CDR3, as DNA: TGTGCCAGTACCCCTGACAGCTATGGCTACACCTTC. It specifies CASTPDSYGYTF. The whole variable domain, remainder taken from reference TRBV19 and TRBJ1-2, is DGGITQSPKYLFRKEGQNVTLSCEQNLNHDAMYWYRQDPGQGLRLIYYSQIVNDFQKGDIAEGYSVSREKKESFPLTVTSAQKNPTAFYLCASTPDSYGYTFGSGTRLTVV.

The J gene is TRBJ1-1, the V gene TRBV29-1; 7 bases align to TRBD1. This CDR3 contains 13 residues. The germline gives CDR1 SQVTM, CDR2 ANQGSEA. Trimming took 3 bases from V and 1 from J; bases not matched to a gene: 2. The chain's CDR3 is CSVDRTGNTEAFF. Written as DNA, the CDR3 is TGCAGCGTTGATCGGACAGGGAACACTGAAGCTTTCTTT. Full variable domain (outside the CDR3, taken from reference TRBV29-1 and TRBJ1-1): SAVISQKPSRDICQRGTSLTIQCQVDSQVTMMFWYRQQPGQSLTLIATANQGSEATYESGFVIDKFPISRPNLTFSTLTVSNMSPEDSSIYLCSVDRTGNTEAFFGQGTRLTVV.

This clone was seen only once. The gene calls are TRBV15 and TRBJ2-3; 10 bases fit TRBD2. CDR1 LNHNV and CDR2 YYDKDF come from the germline V gene (reference sequence). The V gene end was trimmed by 5 bases and the J gene end by 0 bases; junction bases not matched to a gene: 11. This CDR3 spans 18 amino acids. This chain's CDR3 is CATSLTAGGPPSTDTQYF. The CDR3 DNA reads as TGTGCCACCAGCCTCACAGCGGGAGGGCCCCCTAGCACAGATACGCAGTATTTT.

The genes are TRBV4-3 and TRBJ2-1, with 7 bases lining up with TRBD2. Trimming took 0 bases from V and 2 from J; bases not matched to a gene: 4. The CDR3 extends over 16 amino acids. Per the germline V gene, CDR1 is LGHNA and CDR2 is YSLEER. The CDR3 loop is CASSQDGGGTYNEQFF. For the CDR3, the DNA is TGCGCCAGCAGCCAAGATGGGGGGGGAACCTACAATGAGCAGTTCTTC.

This clone was picked up a small number of times. The same CDR3 arises from other DNA sequences in this sample as well. This rearrangement joins TRBV4-3 to TRBJ1-5, with D unclear. V was shortened by 3 bases and J by 5 bases, with 8 bases between the two germline ends. The CDR3 consists of 13 residues. CDR1 is LGHNA and CDR2 is YSLEER in the germline V gene. Written as DNA, the CDR3 is TGCGCCAGCAGCCAGGGAGAGGATCAGCCCCAGCATTTT. It translates to CASSQGEDQPQHF.

The chain uses TRBV6-6 and TRBJ1-1; 7 positions agree with TRBD1. The CDR3 has 14 residues. The germline gives CDR1 MNHNY, CDR2 SVGAGI (reference sequence). V trimming: 2 bases; J trimming: 2 bases; junction bases outside the gene matches: 2. The CDR3 DNA reads as TGTGCCAGCAGTTACAGGGGGCTAAACACTGAAGCTTTCTTT. Translated, it gives CASSYRGLNTEAFF.